This is a list of T cell receptor beta chains from one sample in a study of control samples from healthy donors and cancer patients. The method was immunoSEQ multiplex PCR; TCRdb's version includes in-frame clones alone and lacks a portion of them. The table shows about 150,000 clones, with over 85% occurring only once. The sequencing input was blood. The receptors come from a man between 18 and 35 years old in good health. Both conserved end residues are part of each CDR3. The order of the fields is clone size, CDR3 length, J gene, V gene, D gene, CDR3 protein, CDR3 DNA. D genes are given only for firm matches. Size is omitted from some rows. Given values are once, few, many or a class for expanded clones.

. 13 TRBJ2-1 TRBV7-2 . CASSQEQVSEQFF TGTGCCAGCAGCCAAGAGCAGGTCAGCGAGCAGTTCTTC
. 15 TRBJ1-2 TRBV7-9 . CASSTGDRIPYGYTF TGTGCCAGCAGCACGGGTGACAGGATCCCCTATGGCTACACCTTC
once 13 TRBJ1-5 TRBV2 TRBD1 CASKTGEYQPQHF TGTGCCAGCAAGACAGGGGAGTATCAGCCCCAGCATTTT
. 18 TRBJ1-2 TRBV3-1/TRBV3-2 . CASSQDVWRRTEVYGYTF TGTGCCAGCAGCCAAGATGTCTGGCGCCGGACGGAGGTATATGGCTACACCTTC
. 16 TRBJ2-5 TRBV7-9 TRBD2 CASSQGLAGFQETQYF TGTGCCAGCAGCCAGGGACTAGCGGGCTTTCAAGAGACCCAGTACTTC
. 14 TRBJ2-3 TRBV19 . CASSIQEEGDTQYF TGTGCCAGTAGTATACAAGAGGAAGGAGATACGCAGTATTTT
. 15 TRBJ1-2 TRBV30 . CAWSVQGPGVDGYTF TGTGCCTGGAGTGTACAAGGGCCAGGGGTAGATGGCTACACCTTC
. 16 TRBJ2-1 TRBV18 . CASSVGTEFPYNEQFF TGTGCCAGCTCAGTCGGGACCGAATTTCCCTACAATGAGCAGTTCTTC
. 17 TRBJ2-2 TRBV11-3 . CASSLELWGQYTGELFF TGTGCCAGCAGCTTAGAGTTATGGGGGCAATACACCGGGGAGCTGTTTTTT
. 12 TRBJ1-3 TRBV28 . CASSGLRNTIYF TGTGCCAGCAGCGGTCTCAGGAACACCATATATTTT
. 15 TRBJ1-4 TRBV7-9 . CASSSPMGSREKLFF TGTGCCAGCAGCTCCCCGATGGGGTCTCGAGAAAAACTGTTTTTT
. 12 TRBJ1-1 TRBV7-9 . CASSLGLREAFF TGTGCCAGCAGCTTAGGCCTCAGAGAAGCTTTCTTT
. 14 TRBJ1-4 TRBV28 . CASSLGTGNEKLFF TGTGCCAGCAGTCTGGGGACCGGGAATGAAAAACTGTTTTTT
. 11 TRBJ1-1 TRBV7-9 . CASSLWTGAFF TGTGCCAGCAGTTTGTGGACGGGAGCTTTCTTT
. 14 TRBJ2-1 TRBV7-9 TRBD1 CASSVGTGRDEQFF TGTGCCAGCAGCGTTGGGACAGGGCGGGATGAGCAGTTCTTC
. 15 TRBJ2-7 TRBV11-1 TRBD2 CASSQSGRPSYEQYF TGTGCCAGCAGCCAGAGCGGGAGGCCATCCTACGAGCAGTACTTC
once 16 TRBJ1-2 TRBV19 . CASSTPGQKYNYGYTF TGTGCCAGTAGTACCCCCGGACAGAAGTATAACTATGGCTACACCTTC
. 11 TRBJ2-7 TRBV30 . CAWGGRYEQYF TGTGCTTGGGGTGGCCGCTACGAGCAGTACTTC
. 17 TRBJ2-3 TRBV4-2 . CASSQDGQGGREDTQYF TGTGCCAGCAGCCAAGATGGCCAGGGGGGGCGGGAGGATACGCAGTATTTT
. 13 TRBJ1-2 TRBV6-5 . CASSHRTGHGYTF TGCGCCAGCAGTCATCGAACAGGGCATGGCTACACCTTC
. 15 TRBJ1-5 TRBV6-5 . CASSYAIGGNQPQHF TGTGCCAGCAGTTACGCTATTGGGGGCAATCAGCCCCAGCATTTT
. 16 TRBJ2-3 TRBV4-2 . CASSQGASTRTDTQYF TGTGCCAGCAGCCAAGGGGCCTCGACCCGGACAGATACGCAGTATTTT
. 14 TRBJ2-1 TRBV30 . CAWSLTLTDNEQFF TGTGCCTGGAGTCTTACTCTGACCGACAATGAGCAGTTCTTC
once 15 TRBJ2-1 TRBV5-1 . CASYPTGTPYNEQFF TGCGCCAGCTACCCGACAGGAACCCCCTACAATGAGCAGTTCTTC
. 16 TRBJ2-7 TRBV7-9 . CASSKPQGGPSYEQYF TGTGCCAGCAGTAAGCCCCAGGGGGGTCCCTCCTACGAGCAGTACTTC
. 15 TRBJ2-3 TRBV4-1 TRBD2 CASSQAGTNGDTQYF TGCGCCAGCAGCCAAGCCGGGACTAACGGGGATACGCAGTATTTT
once 13 TRBJ1-3 TRBV24-1 . CATSDGVGNTIYF TGTGCCACCAGTGATGGGGTCGGAAACACCATATATTTT
. 14 TRBJ2-7 TRBV27 TRBD2 CASRGRAGSYEQYF TGTGCCAGCAGGGGGAGAGCGGGGTCTTACGAGCAGTACTTC
. 16 TRBJ1-5 TRBV3-1/TRBV3-2 TRBD1 CASSLGTGGSNQPQHF TGTGCCAGCAGCCTTGGGACAGGGGGAAGCAATCAGCCCCAGCATTTT
. 16 TRBJ2-7 TRBV7-9 . CASSLRTGVGRYEQYF TGTGCCAGCAGTCTTAGAACAGGTGTCGGTAGGTACGAGCAGTACTTC
. 14 TRBJ1-2 TRBV27 . CASSKSPGHDGYTF TGTGCCAGCAGTAAGAGCCCGGGACATGACGGCTACACCTTC
. 15 TRBJ1-1 TRBV5-8 TRBD1 CASSRGQGLNTEAFF TGTGCCAGCAGCAGGGGACAGGGGTTGAACACTGAAGCTTTCTTT
once 13 TRBJ1-5 TRBV2 . CASPCGRYQPQHF TGTGCCAGCCCCTGCGGACGTTACCAGCCCCAGCATTTT
. 14 TRBJ1-1 TRBV27 . CASSRADGGTEAFF TGTGCCAGCAGTAGGGCTGACGGGGGCACTGAAGCTTTCTTT
. 15 TRBJ1-5 TRBV7-2 TRBD1 CASSPGQGINQPQHF TGTGCCAGCAGCCCCGGACAGGGCATTAATCAGCCCCAGCATTTT
once 13 TRBJ2-3 TRBV15 . CATSTIVTDTQYF TGTGCCACCAGTACGATCGTCACAGATACGCAGTATTTT
once 15 TRBJ1-4 TRBV4-1 . CASSRRQPTNEKLFF TGCGCCAGCAGCCGCCGACAGCCAACTAATGAAAAACTGTTTTTT
. 13 TRBJ2-7 TRBV19 . CASSIFPSYEQYF TGTGCCAGTAGTATCTTCCCCTCATACGAGCAGTACTTC
. 14 TRBJ2-7 TRBV27 TRBD2 CASSSAGTAYEQYF TGTGCCAGCAGTTCAGCGGGAACAGCTTACGAGCAGTACTTC
. 17 TRBJ1-4 TRBV19 . CASSLSPDSPTNEKLFF TGTGCCAGTAGTTTATCGCCGGACAGCCCAACTAATGAAAAACTGTTTTTT
once 8 TRBJ2-5 TRBV21-1 . CARETQYF TGTGCCAGAGAGACCCAGTACTTC
once 16 TRBJ1-2 TRBV3-1/TRBV3-2 TRBD1 CASSQVHEQGFYGYTF TGTGCCAGCAGCCAAGTCCACGAACAGGGGTTCTATGGCTACACCTTC
. 17 TRBJ1-6 TRBV25-1 TRBD1 CASTAASGQPYNSPLHF TGTGCCAGCACCGCAGCCTCGGGACAGCCATATAATTCACCCCTCCACTTT